This T cell receptor beta chain comes out of a study of shared clonotypes between healthy human individuals. DNA at 150 to 200 ng, tens of thousands of T cell genomes, went into sorted-subset replicate PCRs. Assay: immunoSEQ multiplex PCR; the TCRdb copy retains only in-frame clones and omits some. The sample consists of some 580,000 clones, approximately 97% of them appearing once. Overall study results and limits: An anticipated effect of sequencing depth on clonotype sharing among donors was recognized.

Of note for this clone: Its antigen is still unknown.

The CDR3 runs 16 residues. V was trimmed by 0 bases and J by 2 bases, leaving 14 bases between them. Germline V gene sequence: CDR1 LNHNV, CDR2 YYDKDF (reference sequence). The sequenced sample was naive CD4+ T cells sorted from blood. Subset meaning: CD45RA+ positively selected. The chain couples TRBV15 to TRBJ2-7; D may be TRBD2 (5 bases). This TCR was recovered from a woman in her 30s in good health. CDR3 DNA sequence: TGTGCCACCAGCAGAGAGGACCGACTAAGTCCCTACGAGCAGTACTTC. It encodes CATSREDRLSPYEQYF.